Listed here is a single TCR beta chain. Its antigen is undetermined. These data come from a study of T cell responses to AZD1222 COVID-19 vaccine. Study summary: Whether given at about 4 or about 12 weeks, second doses were pooled. General observations from the study: Spike-specific TCR breadth and depth went up after people got two AZD1222 doses. White British donors predominated, females outnumbered males, and clonal diversity was possibly underestimated. Regions left unmutated in variants are reportedly the target of nearly half of spike-specific TCRs.

Sequenced by immunoSEQ multiplex PCR; TCRdb stores in-frame clones only, minus some. Seen here are fewer than 110,000 clones, more than 70% observed once, and the top ten hold more than 1.2%. The junction had 2 bases not matched to a gene; V was cut back by 2 bases and J by 6 bases. There are 15 residues in the CDR3. The V gene's germline CDR1 is KGHDR and CDR2 SFDVKD. This specimen was peripheral blood, taken on day 0 of AZD1222 vaccination. V is TRBV24-1 and J is TRBJ2-1; 11 positions agree with TRBD2. This TCR was sampled from an adult in good health. The CDR3 loop is CATSDSGLAANEQFF. CDR3 sequence (DNA): TGTGCCACCAGTGATTCGGGACTAGCGGCCAATGAGCAGTTCTTC.